These 28 T cell receptor beta chains came from one sample sequenced in a study of neoadjuvant anti-PD-1 for oral cavity cancer. Time point in this sample: after neoadjuvant nivolumab, at surgical resection. Data came from immunoSEQ multiplex PCR; TCRdb stores just in-frame clones and leaves some out. The sample carries roughly 14,000 clones, roughly 70% recorded once. The sequences come from PBMCs, collected after nivolumab (anti-PD-1) treatment. Receptor source: a person aged 40 to 85 with oral cavity squamous cell carcinoma.

V gene TRBV6-1 combines with J gene TRBJ2-7, with 8 bases matching TRBD2. After removal of 3 bases from V and 5 bases from J, the junction contained 9 bases not matched to a gene. Germline V gene lookup returns CDR1 MNHNS and CDR2 SASEGT. This CDR3 has 15 residues. CDR3 in amino acids: CASSEVGRGGDEQYF. CDR3 sequence (DNA): TGTGCCAGCAGTGAGGTTGGACGGGGGGGCGACGAGCAGTACTTC.

V and J are TRBV5-6 and TRBJ2-5, with D unresolved. CDR1 SGHDT and CDR2 YYEEEE come from the germline V gene. V was trimmed by 6 bases and J by 9 bases, leaving 21 bases between them. The CDR3 has 14 amino acids. The CDR3 protein is CASTRAGSHLPQYF. The DNA of the CDR3 is TGTGCCAGCACCCGAGCTGGCAGTCACCTACCCCAGTACTTC.

V and J are TRBV7-6 and TRBJ2-5; D gene unclear. Looked up from germline, CDR1 is SGHVS and CDR2 is FNYEAQ. This CDR3 region has 11 residues. Trimming shortened V by 4 bases and J by 0 bases, and 0 bases separated the two germline ends. This chain's CDR3 is CASSYQETQYF. The CDR3 region has the DNA TGTGCCAGCAGCTACCAAGAGACCCAGTACTTC.

This CDR3 reads CASSPSSLGDTQYF. The CDR3 DNA is TGTGCCAGCAGTCCCTCCTCCCTAGGAGATACGCAGTATTTT. The chain couples TRBV6-5 to TRBJ2-3, with D unresolved. This CDR3 spans 14 amino acids. V gave up 5 bases and J gave up 5 bases, with 14 bases separating them. Germline-derived CDR1 and CDR2 are MNHEY and SVGAGI.

The chain couples TRBV2 to TRBJ1-4; maybe TRBD1 (5 bases). The CDR3 runs to 13 residues. Per the germline V gene, CDR1 is SNHLY and CDR2 is FYNNEI. The V end lost 6 bases, the J end lost 5 bases, and 10 bases lay between the germline ends. For the CDR3, the DNA is TGTGCCAGCAGGGTACAGGCAAATGAAAAACTGTTTTTT. Protein sequence: CASRVQANEKLFF.

V usage is TRBV29-1 and J usage is TRBJ2-2; D perhaps matches TRBD2 (6 bases). The CDR3 covers 11 residues. Germline V CDR1 and CDR2: SQVTM, ANQGSEA. V lost 7 bases, J lost 8 bases, and 11 bases lay in between. CDR3 bases: TGCAGCGGCGGGGACGTTGGGGAGCTGTTTTTT. This gives the protein CSGGDVGELFF.

The chain is built from TRBV2 and TRBJ1-2; a weak D match, TRBD1 (5 bases). V lost 9 bases to trimming and J lost 8 bases, with 19 bases between them. Germline CDR1 is SNHLY and CDR2 is FYNNEI. CDR3 length: 13 amino acids. The CDR3 DNA is TGTGCCAGTTCCTTGGGACCCCAAATGGGCTACACCTTC. It codes for CASSLGPQMGYTF. The entire variable domain, with the rest obtained from reference TRBV2 and TRBJ1-2, is as follows: EPEVTQTPSHQVTQMGQEVILRCVPISNHLYFYWYRQILGQKVEFLVSFYNNEISEKSEIFDDQFSVERPDGSNFTLKIRSTKLEDSAMYFCASSLGPQMGYTFGSGTRLTVV.

The chain uses TRBV7-9 and TRBJ1-2; 7 bases fit TRBD1. J lost 6 bases, V lost 0 bases, and 4 bases had no gene match. There are 14 residues in the CDR3. Germline V gene sequence: CDR1 SEHNR, CDR2 FQNEAQ (reference sequence). CDR3 sequence: CASSLAGGADGYTF. Here the CDR3 DNA reads TGTGCCAGCAGCTTAGCAGGGGGCGCAGATGGCTACACCTTC.

The sample holds one count of this clone. J is TRBJ2-1 and V is TRBV9, with 11 bases fitting TRBD2. The CDR3 covers 17 residues. Germline CDR1 is SGDLS and CDR2 is YYNGEE. The V gene end was trimmed by 6 bases and the J gene end by 4 bases; junction bases not matched to a gene: 12. DNA for the CDR3: TGTGCCAGCACCGCAGGGAGGGGGACTAGCGGATACAATGAGCAGTTCTTC. Its translation is CASTAGRGTSGYNEQFF.

The CDR3 spells CSVSQNTEAFF. The CDR3 DNA sequence: TGCAGCGTTTCTCAGAACACTGAAGCTTTCTTT. V is TRBV29-1 and J is TRBJ1-1, with unresolved D. The V gene's germline CDR1 is SQVTM and CDR2 ANQGSEA. Trimming left V 5 bases short and J 1 base short, with 5 bases between. The CDR3 covers 11 residues.

The rearrangement links TRBV30 to TRBJ2-6; tentatively, D is TRBD2 (5 bases). CDR1 is GTSNPN, CDR2 SVGIG, per germline (reference sequence). The ends were cut back, 0 bases at V and 0 bases at J, with 6 bases in the middle. The CDR3 consists of 15 residues. DNA for the CDR3: TGTGCCTGGAGTGTGGGGAGCTCTGGGGCCAACGTCCTGACTTTC. This gives the protein CAWSVGSSGANVLTF. Complete variable domain (other parts from reference TRBV30 and TRBJ2-6): SQTIHQWPATLVQPVGSPLSLECTVEGTSNPNLYWYRQAAGRGLQLLFYSVGIGQISSEVPQNLSASRPQDRQFILSSKKLLLSDSGFYLCAWSVGSSGANVLTFGAGSRLTVL.

This clone was picked up a small number of times. The chain is built from TRBV5-4 and TRBJ2-7; 7 positions match TRBD2. V dropped 2 bases and J dropped 2; count of bases not matched to a gene: 4. The CDR3 extends over 14 amino acids. CDR1 SGHNT and CDR2 YYREEE come from the germline V gene (reference sequence). The CDR3 nucleotides are TGTGCCAGCAGCTTATCACTAGCGACCTACGAGCAGTACTTC. Translation: CASSLSLATYEQYF.

A few counts support this clone. The rearrangement links TRBV6-1 to TRBJ1-3, with no clear D. The V end lost 1 base, the J end lost 2 bases, and 3 bases lay between the germline ends. Germline V gene lookup returns CDR1 MNHNS and CDR2 SASEGT. The CDR3 contains 13 residues. The CDR3 here is CASSEGTGNTIYF. The CDR3 bases are TGTGCCAGCAGTGAAGGAACTGGAAACACCATATATTTT.

This clone appeared a few times. The chain couples TRBV27 to TRBJ2-3; 12 bases line up with TRBD2. The CDR3 consists of 15 residues. CDR1 MNHEY and CDR2 SMNVEV come from the germline V gene (reference sequence). The V and J ends lost 2 bases and 4 bases, in that order; junction bases with no gene match: 1. Here the CDR3 DNA reads TGTGCCAGCAGTTTAGCTAGCGGGAGGGCAGATACGCAGTATTTT. Protein product: CASSLASGRADTQYF.

This clone was counted a few times. J is TRBJ1-5 and V is TRBV2; possibly TRBD1 for D (5 bases). V shed 2 bases and J shed 2 bases, with 7 bases lying between them. There are 14 residues in the CDR3. From germline, CDR1 is SNHLY and CDR2 FYNNEI. CDR3 bases: TGTGCCAGCAGTGAACTGGGGGGCAATCAGCCCCAGCATTTT. Translating it yields CASSELGGNQPQHF.

J is TRBJ2-7 and V is TRBV4-2, with 10 bases fitting TRBD2. With V trimmed by 0 bases and J by 3 bases, 5 bases remained unmatched. CDR1 LGHNA and CDR2 YNFKEQ come from the germline V gene. CDR3 length equals 16 residues. This CDR3 reads CASSQEILAGVYEQYF. The CDR3 nucleotides are TGTGCCAGCAGCCAAGAGATTCTAGCGGGAGTCTACGAGCAGTACTTC.

The sample holds one count of this clone. The CDR3, as DNA: TGTGCCAGCAGCTTCACAGGGGGCGGGGGTACTGAAGCTTTCTTT. It codes for CASSFTGGGGTEAFF. The gene calls are TRBV7-3 and TRBJ1-1, with 9 bases lining up with TRBD1. The CDR3 has 15 residues. J gave up 5 bases and V 3 bases, and 7 bases lay outside the gene matches. Germline V gene lookup returns CDR1 SGHTA and CDR2 FQGTGA.

The chain links TRBV9 to TRBJ1-4, with 10 bases matching TRBD1. This CDR3 has 15 residues. With 3 bases clipped from V and 7 bases from J, the junction kept 6 bases outside the gene matches. Germline V lookup: CDR1 SGDLS, CDR2 YYNGEE. The CDR3 DNA is TGTGCCAGCAGCGATTCCGGGACAGGGGTTGAAAAACTGTTTTTT. Amino acid sequence: CASSDSGTGVEKLFF.

The V and J genes are TRBV29-1 and TRBJ2-3, with TRBD2 identical over 10 bases. The CDR3 has 18 amino acids. Trimming at V came to 3 bases and at J to 2 bases, leaving 14 bases not matched to a gene. Per germline, CDR1 SQVTM and CDR2 ANQGSEA. Here the CDR3 reads CSVDPGTSARYYTDTQYF. The CDR3 region has the DNA TGCAGCGTTGACCCCGGGACTAGCGCTCGCTATTACACAGATACGCAGTATTTT.

This chain joins TRBV4-2 and TRBJ2-3; TRBD2 aligns across 13 bases. The CDR3 runs to 18 residues. The J segment lost 6 bases and the V segment lost 0 bases, leaving 9 bases of the junction unmatched. Germline values: CDR1 LGHNA, CDR2 YNFKEQ. This chain's CDR3 is CASSQEKGLAGVFDTQYF. The CDR3 coding sequence is TGTGCCAGCAGCCAAGAGAAAGGACTAGCGGGAGTTTTTGATACGCAGTATTTT.

The chain carries TRBV6-5 and TRBJ2-1; D is unclear. This CDR3 spans 13 amino acids. The V gene lost 6 bases and the J gene lost 3 bases, with 9 bases spanning the gap. Germline values: CDR1 MNHEY, CDR2 SVGAGI. The CDR3 bases are TGTGCCAGCAGGACACCCAGCTACAATGAGCAGTTCTTC. Protein: CASRTPSYNEQFF.

The chain is built from TRBV30 and TRBJ1-1; unclear D gene. The CDR3 is 13 residues long. Germline CDR1 and CDR2: GTSNPN and SVGIG (reference sequence). Trimming removed 3 bases from V and 11 bases from J, with 19 bases in between. The CDR3 sequence is CAWSWGRAGVAFF. Written as DNA, the CDR3 is TGTGCCTGGAGCTGGGGTCGGGCCGGGGTCGCTTTCTTT. Full variable domain (outside the CDR3, taken from reference TRBV30 and TRBJ1-1): SQTIHQWPATLVQPVGSPLSLECTVEGTSNPNLYWYRQAAGRGLQLLFYSVGIGQISSEVPQNLSASRPQDRQFILSSKKLLLSDSGFYLCAWSWGRAGVAFFGQGTRLTVV.

V is TRBV11-2 and J is TRBJ2-7; D not certain. The CDR3 has 12 amino acids. The germline V and J ends were trimmed by 6 bases and 3 bases, with 9 bases remaining between them. In germline, CDR1 is SGHAT, CDR2 FQNNGV. CDR3 protein: CASRGWGYEQYF. CDR3 bases: TGTGCCAGCAGGGGGTGGGGCTACGAGCAGTACTTC.

CDR3 in amino acids: CASSIQQGSGGELFF. CDR3 bases: TGTGCCAGTAGTATACAACAGGGCTCCGGCGGGGAGCTGTTTTTT. The chain employs TRBV19 and TRBJ2-2; weak D call: TRBD1 (6 bases). Between the trimmed V and J ends, which lost 2 bases and 7 bases, there was a span of 14 bases. The CDR3 loop spans 15 amino acids. Looked up from germline, CDR1 is LNHDA and CDR2 is SQIVND (reference sequence).

This clone was detected only a few times. The chain carries TRBV10-1 and TRBJ2-1; the match to TRBD2 covers 8 bases. CDR3 length: 15 amino acids. Trimming at V came to 2 bases and at J to 6 bases, leaving 6 bases not matched to a gene. CDR1 is WNHNN, CDR2 SYGVQD, per germline (reference sequence). In DNA, the CDR3 is TGCGCCAGCAGTGAGAATAGCGGGGCGGGCAATGAGCAGTTCTTC. Translation gives CASSENSGAGNEQFF.

The rearrangement links TRBV2 to TRBJ2-7; D uncertain. Between the trimmed V and J ends, which lost 0 bases and 3 bases, there was a span of 9 bases. The CDR3 has 14 amino acids. Germline values: CDR1 SNHLY, CDR2 FYNNEI. The CDR3 here is CASSEAISDYEQYF. The CDR3 DNA reads as TGTGCCAGCAGTGAAGCGATCAGTGACTACGAGCAGTACTTC.

The chain carries TRBV25-1 and TRBJ2-5; either TRBD1 or TRBD2 may fit D (6 bases each). Germline assignment: CDR1 MGHDK and CDR2 SYGVNS. Trimming cost V 4 bases and J 1 base, with 13 bases left between them. The CDR3 length is 15 residues. CDR3 in amino acids: CASSVSGDFQETQYF. For the CDR3, the DNA is TGTGCCAGCAGTGTTTCAGGGGACTTCCAAGAGACCCAGTACTTC.

This chain connects TRBV7-8 to TRBJ1-4; TRBD1 agrees at 7 bases. V lost 5 bases to trimming and J lost 4 bases; unmatched junction nucleotides: 4. There are 14 residues in the CDR3. Germline CDR1 is SGHVS and CDR2 is FQNEAQ. CDR3 in amino acids: CASSLGGVNEKLFF. CDR3 DNA: TGTGCCAGCAGCCTAGGGGGCGTTAATGAAAAACTGTTTTTT.